The clone carrying this T cell receptor (beta chain) is medium-sized in the sample. TCRdb fed the PCR reads into MiXCR, producing one record per CDR3 protein. The table has about 19,000 distinct CDR3 sequences, more than 30% seen once. These data are taken from a study of immune characterization of retroperitoneal liposarcoma. CDR1 is MNHNS, CDR2 SASEGT, per germline. The CDR3 extends over 13 amino acids. This clonotype originated in a male donor with retroperitoneal liposarcoma. Sequencing was carried out using blood. The V gene is TRBV6-1, the J gene TRBJ2-5; 11 positions agree with TRBD2. The tail of the sequence fits TRBJ2-7 better, so the J call may be wrong. The DNA for the CDR3 is TGTGCCAGCAGTCTAGCGGGGGGCTACGAGCAGTACTTC. Its translation is CASSLAGGYEQYF.